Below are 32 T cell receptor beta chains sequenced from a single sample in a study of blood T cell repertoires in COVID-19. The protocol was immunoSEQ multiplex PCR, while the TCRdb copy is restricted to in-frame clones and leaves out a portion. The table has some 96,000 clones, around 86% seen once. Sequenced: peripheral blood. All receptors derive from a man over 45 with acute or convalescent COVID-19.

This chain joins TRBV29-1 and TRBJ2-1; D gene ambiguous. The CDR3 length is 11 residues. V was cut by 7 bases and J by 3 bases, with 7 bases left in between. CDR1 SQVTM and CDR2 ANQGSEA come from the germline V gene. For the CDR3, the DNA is TGCAGCGCCCCAATCTACAATGAGCAGTTCTTC. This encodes CSAPIYNEQFF.

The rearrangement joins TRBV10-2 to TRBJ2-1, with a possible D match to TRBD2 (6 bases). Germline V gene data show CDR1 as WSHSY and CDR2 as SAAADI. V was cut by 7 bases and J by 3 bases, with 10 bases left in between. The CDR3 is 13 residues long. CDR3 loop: CASMVADYNEQFF. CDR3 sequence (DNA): TGCGCCAGCATGGTAGCGGACTACAATGAGCAGTTCTTC.

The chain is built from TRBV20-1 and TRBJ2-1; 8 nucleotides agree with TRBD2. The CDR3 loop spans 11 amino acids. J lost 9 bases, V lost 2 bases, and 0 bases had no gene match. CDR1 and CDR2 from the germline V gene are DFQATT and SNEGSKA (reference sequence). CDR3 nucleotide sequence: TGCAGTGCTAGACGGGGGGGTGAGCAGTTCTTC. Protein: CSARRGGEQFF.

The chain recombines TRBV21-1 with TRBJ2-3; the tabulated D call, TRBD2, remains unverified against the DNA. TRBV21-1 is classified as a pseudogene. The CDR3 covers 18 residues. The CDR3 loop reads CASSPKEDWRDPTDTQYF. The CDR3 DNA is TGTGCCAGCAGCCCTAAGGAGGACTGGAGGGACCCCACAGATACGCAGTATTTT.

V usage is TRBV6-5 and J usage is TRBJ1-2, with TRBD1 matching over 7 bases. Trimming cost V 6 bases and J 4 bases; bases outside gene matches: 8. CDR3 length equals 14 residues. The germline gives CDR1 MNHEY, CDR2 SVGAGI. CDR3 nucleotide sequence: TGTGCCAGCAGCCAAGGGGGCAAGGGCTATGGCTACACCTTC. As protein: CASSQGGKGYGYTF.

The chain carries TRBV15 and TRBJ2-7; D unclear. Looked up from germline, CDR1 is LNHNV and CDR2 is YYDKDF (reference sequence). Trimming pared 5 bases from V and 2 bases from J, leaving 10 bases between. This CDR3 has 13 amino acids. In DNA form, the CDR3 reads TGTGCCACCAGCTCCGAGCCCCCCTACGAGCAGTACTTC. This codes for CATSSEPPYEQYF.

CDR3 coding DNA: TGTGCCAGCAGCCACGGACAGGGGGTAAGCAATCAGCCCCAGCATTTT. Protein product: CASSHGQGVSNQPQHF. This chain connects TRBV5-8 to TRBJ1-5, with 10 bases matching TRBD1. The CDR3 length is 16 residues. Per the germline V gene, CDR1 is SGHTS and CDR2 is YDEGEE. The junction had 5 bases not matched to a gene; V was cut back by 4 bases and J by 1 base.

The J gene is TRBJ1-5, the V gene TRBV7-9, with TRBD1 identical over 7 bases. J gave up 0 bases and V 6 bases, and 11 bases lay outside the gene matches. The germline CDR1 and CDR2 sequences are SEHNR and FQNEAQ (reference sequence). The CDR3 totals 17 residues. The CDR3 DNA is TGTGCCAGCAGAACCGGGACAGTTACTCGTAGCAATCAGCCCCAGCATTTT. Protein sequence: CASRTGTVTRSNQPQHF.

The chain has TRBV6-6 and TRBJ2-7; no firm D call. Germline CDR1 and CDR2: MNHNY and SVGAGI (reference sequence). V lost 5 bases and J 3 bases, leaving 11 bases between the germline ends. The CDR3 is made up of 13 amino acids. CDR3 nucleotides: TGTGCCAGCAGTGGTCGGAGAGGCTACGAGCAGTACTTC. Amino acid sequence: CASSGRRGYEQYF.

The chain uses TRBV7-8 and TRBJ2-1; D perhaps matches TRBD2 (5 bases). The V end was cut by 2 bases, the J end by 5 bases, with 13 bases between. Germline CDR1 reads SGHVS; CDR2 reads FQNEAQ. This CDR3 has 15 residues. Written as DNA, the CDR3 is TGTGCCAGCAGCTTACGGGTAGCGCGGGACAATGAGCAGTTCTTC. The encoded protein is CASSLRVARDNEQFF.

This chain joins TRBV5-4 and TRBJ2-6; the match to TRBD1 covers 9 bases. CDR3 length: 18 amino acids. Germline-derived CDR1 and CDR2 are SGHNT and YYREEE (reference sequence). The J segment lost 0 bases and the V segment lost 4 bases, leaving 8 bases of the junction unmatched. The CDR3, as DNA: TGTGCCAGCAGCGGGTGGGACAGGGACGGCTCTGGGGCCAACGTCCTGACTTTC. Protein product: CASSGWDRDGSGANVLTF.

CDR3 region: CASRSRLASYNEQFF. DNA of the CDR3: TGCGCCAGCAGGTCCCGACTAGCGTCCTACAATGAGCAGTTCTTC. The chain joins TRBV5-1 to TRBJ2-1, with TRBD2 matching over 8 bases. The germline V gene has CDR1 SGHRS and CDR2 YFSETQ. The V segment lost 5 bases and the J segment 1 base; nucleotides outside the gene matches: 5. There are 15 residues in the CDR3.

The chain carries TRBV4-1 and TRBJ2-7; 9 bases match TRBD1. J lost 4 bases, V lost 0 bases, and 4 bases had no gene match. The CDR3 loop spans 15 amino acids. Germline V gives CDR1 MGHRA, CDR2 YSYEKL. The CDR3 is CASSQDGTGSYEQYF. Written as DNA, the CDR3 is TGCGCCAGCAGCCAAGATGGGACAGGGTCATACGAGCAGTACTTC.

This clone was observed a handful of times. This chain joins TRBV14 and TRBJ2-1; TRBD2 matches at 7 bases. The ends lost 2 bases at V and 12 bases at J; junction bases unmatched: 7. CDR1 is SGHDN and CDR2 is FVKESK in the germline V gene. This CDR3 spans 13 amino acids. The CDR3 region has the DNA TGTGCCAGCAGCCAAACCCTTACTAGCGTGCAGTTCTTC. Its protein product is CASSQTLTSVQFF.

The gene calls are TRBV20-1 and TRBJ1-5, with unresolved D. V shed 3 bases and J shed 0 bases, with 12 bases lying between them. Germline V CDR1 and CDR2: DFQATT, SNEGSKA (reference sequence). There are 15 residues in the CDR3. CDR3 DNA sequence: TGCAGTGCTAGTACGGGAACCTATAGCAATCAGCCCCAGCATTTT. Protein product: CSASTGTYSNQPQHF.

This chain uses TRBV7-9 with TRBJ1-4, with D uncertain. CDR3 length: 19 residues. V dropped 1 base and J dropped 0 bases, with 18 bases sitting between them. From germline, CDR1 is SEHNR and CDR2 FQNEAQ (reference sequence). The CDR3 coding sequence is TGTGCCAGCAGCTTAGGCCCGGGGATTGGGGATGCAACTAATGAAAAACTGTTTTTT. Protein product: CASSLGPGIGDATNEKLFF.

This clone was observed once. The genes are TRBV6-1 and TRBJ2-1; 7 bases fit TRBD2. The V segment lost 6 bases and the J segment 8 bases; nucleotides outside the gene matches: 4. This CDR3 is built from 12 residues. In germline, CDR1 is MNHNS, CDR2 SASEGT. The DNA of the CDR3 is TGTGCCAGCAGAAAACGGGAGGATGAGCAGTTCTTC. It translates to CASRKREDEQFF.

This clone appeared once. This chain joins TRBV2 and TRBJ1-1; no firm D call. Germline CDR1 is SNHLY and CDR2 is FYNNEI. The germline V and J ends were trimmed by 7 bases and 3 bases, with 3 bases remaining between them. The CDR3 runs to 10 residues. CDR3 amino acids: CASTDTEAFF. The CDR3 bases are TGTGCCAGCACGGACACTGAAGCTTTCTTT.

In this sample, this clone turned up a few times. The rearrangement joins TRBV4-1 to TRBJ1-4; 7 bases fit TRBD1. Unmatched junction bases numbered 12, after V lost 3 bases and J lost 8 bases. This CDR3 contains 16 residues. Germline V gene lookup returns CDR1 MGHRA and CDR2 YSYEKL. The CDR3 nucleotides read TGCGCCAGCAGCCAGGGGACAGCCTACGATTCCGAAAAACTGTTTTTT. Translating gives CASSQGTAYDSEKLFF.

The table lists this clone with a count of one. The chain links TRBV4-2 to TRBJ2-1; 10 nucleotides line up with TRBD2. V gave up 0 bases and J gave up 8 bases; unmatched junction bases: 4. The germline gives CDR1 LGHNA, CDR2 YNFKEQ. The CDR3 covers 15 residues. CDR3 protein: CASSQEAGGPDEQFF. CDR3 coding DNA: TGTGCCAGCAGCCAAGAAGCGGGAGGGCCAGATGAGCAGTTCTTC.

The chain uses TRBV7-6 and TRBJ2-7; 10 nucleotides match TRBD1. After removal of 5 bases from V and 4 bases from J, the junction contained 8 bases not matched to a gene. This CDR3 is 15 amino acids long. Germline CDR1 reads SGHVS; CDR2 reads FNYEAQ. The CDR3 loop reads CASSHEDRGVYEQYF. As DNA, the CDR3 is TGTGCCAGCAGCCACGAGGACAGGGGGGTTTACGAGCAGTACTTC.

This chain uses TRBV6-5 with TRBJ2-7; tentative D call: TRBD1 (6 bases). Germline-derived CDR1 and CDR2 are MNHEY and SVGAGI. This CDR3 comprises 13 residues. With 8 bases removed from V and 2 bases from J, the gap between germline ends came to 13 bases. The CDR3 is CASLDRNTYEQYF. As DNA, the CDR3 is TGTGCCAGCCTGGACAGAAATACCTACGAGCAGTACTTC.

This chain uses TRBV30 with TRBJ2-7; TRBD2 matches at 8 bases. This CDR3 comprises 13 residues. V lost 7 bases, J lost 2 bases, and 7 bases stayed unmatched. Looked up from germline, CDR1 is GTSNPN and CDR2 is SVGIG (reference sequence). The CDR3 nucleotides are TGTGCCTTGTGGGTAGCGGGAACCTACGAGCAGTACTTC. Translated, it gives CALWVAGTYEQYF.

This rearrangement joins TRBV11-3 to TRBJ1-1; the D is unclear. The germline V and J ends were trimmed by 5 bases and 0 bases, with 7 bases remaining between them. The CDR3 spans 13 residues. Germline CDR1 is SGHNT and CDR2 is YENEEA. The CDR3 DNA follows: TGTGCCAGCAGCCCCAATCTGAACACTGAAGCTTTCTTT. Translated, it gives CASSPNLNTEAFF.

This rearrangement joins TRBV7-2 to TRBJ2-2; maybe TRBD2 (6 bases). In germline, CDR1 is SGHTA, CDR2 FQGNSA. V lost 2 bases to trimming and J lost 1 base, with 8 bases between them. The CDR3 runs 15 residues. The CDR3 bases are TGTGCCAGCAGCTTAATGCGGGGGAACACCGGGGAGCTGTTTTTT. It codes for CASSLMRGNTGELFF.

The CDR3 spells CASSESRRSSYNEQFF. In DNA form, the CDR3 reads TGTGCCAGCAGTGAATCGCGGAGGAGCTCCTACAATGAGCAGTTCTTC. The V gene is TRBV2, the J gene TRBJ2-1, with a possible D match to TRBD2 (5 bases). Germline V CDR1 and CDR2: SNHLY, FYNNEI. V was cut by 2 bases and J by 0 bases, with 11 bases left in between. CDR3 length: 16 residues.

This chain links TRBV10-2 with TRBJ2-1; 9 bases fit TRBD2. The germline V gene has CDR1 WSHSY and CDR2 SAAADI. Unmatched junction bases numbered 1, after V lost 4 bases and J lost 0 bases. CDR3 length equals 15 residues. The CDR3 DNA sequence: TGCGCCAGCAGTGGGCGGGAGGGCTCCTACAATGAGCAGTTCTTC. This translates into CASSGREGSYNEQFF.

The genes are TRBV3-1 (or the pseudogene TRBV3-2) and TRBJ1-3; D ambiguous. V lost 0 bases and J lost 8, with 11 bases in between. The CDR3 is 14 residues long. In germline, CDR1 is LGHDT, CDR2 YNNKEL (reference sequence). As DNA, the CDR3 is TGTGCCAGCAGCCAAGAGAGGACGAGGGACACCATATATTTT. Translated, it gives CASSQERTRDTIYF.

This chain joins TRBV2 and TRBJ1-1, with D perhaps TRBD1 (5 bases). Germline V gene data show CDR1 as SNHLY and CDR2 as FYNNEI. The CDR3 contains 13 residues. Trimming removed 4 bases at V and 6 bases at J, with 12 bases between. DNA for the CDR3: TGTGCCAGCAGTGCTGACAGACGGTCTGAAGCTTTCTTT. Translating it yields CASSADRRSEAFF.

The CDR3 sequence is CASRSGQGAFGYTF. The DNA of the CDR3 is TGTGCCAGCAGATCCGGACAGGGGGCGTTCGGCTACACCTTC. The J gene is TRBJ1-2, the V gene TRBV5-6; 11 bases align to TRBD1. The CDR3 is made up of 14 amino acids. CDR1 is SGHDT and CDR2 is YYEEEE in the germline V gene. The trim removed 5 bases at V and 8 bases at J, leaving 8 bases unmatched.

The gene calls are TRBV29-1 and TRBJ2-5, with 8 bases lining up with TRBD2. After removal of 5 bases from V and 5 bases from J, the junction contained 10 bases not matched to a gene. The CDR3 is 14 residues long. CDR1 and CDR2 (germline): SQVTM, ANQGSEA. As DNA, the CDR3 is TGCAGCGTTTTAGCGGGATGGGCGGTCGAGACCCAGTACTTC. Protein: CSVLAGWAVETQYF.

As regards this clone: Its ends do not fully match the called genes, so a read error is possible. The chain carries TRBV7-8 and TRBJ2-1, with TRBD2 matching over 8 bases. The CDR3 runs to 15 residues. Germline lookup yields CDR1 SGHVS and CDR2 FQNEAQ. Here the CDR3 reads CASRLMLAGNNEQFF. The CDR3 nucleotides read TGTGCCAGCCGCTTAATGCTAGCGGGCAACAATGAGCAGTTCTTC.